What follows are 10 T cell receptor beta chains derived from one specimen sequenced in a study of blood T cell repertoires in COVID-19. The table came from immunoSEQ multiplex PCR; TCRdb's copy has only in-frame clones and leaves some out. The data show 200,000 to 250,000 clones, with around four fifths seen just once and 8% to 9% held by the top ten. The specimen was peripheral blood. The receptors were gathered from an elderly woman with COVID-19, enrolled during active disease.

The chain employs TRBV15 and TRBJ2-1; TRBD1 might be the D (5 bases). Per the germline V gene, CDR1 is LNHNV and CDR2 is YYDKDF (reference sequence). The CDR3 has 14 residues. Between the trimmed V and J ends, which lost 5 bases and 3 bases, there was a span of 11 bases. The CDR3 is CATSASDSYNEQFF. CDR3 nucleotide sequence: TGTGCCACCAGCGCCTCCGACAGCTACAATGAGCAGTTCTTC. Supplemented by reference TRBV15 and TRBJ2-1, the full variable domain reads DAMVIQNPRYQVTQFGKPVTLSCSQTLNHNVMYWYQQKSSQAPKLLFHYYDKDFNNEADTPDNFQSRRPNTSFCFLDIRSPGLGDTAMYLCATSASDSYNEQFFGPGTRLTVL.

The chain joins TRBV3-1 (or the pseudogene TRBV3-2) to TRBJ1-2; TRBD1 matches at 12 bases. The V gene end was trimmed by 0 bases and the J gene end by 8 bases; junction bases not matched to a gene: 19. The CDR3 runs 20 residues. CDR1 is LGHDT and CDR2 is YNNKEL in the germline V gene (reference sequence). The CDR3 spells CASSQERGQGAQLTAWGYTF. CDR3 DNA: TGTGCCAGCAGCCAAGAAAGGGGACAGGGGGCCCAACTAACTGCTTGGGGCTACACCTTC.

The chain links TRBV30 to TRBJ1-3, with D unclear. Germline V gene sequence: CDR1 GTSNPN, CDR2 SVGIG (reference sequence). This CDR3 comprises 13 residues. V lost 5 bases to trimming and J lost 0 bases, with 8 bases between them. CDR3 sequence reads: CAWERISGNTIYF. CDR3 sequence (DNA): TGTGCCTGGGAGAGAATCTCTGGAAACACCATATATTTT. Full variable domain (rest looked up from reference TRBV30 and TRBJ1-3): SQTIHQWPATLVQPVGSPLSLECTVEGTSNPNLYWYRQAAGRGLQLLFYSVGIGQISSEVPQNLSASRPQDRQFILSSKKLLLSDSGFYLCAWERISGNTIYFGEGSWLTVV.

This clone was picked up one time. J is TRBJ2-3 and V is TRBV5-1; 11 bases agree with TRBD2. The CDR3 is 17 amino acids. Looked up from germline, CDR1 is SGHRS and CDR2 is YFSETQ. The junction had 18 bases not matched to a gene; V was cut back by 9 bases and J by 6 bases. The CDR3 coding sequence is TGCGCCACCTCAATAGGGACTAGCGGCCCCCCACAGGATACGCAGTATTTT. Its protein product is CATSIGTSGPPQDTQYF.

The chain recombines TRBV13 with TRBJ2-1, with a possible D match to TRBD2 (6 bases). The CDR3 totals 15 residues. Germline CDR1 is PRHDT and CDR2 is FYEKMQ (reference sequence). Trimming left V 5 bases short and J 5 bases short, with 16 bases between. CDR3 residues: CASSPYRGRNNEQFF. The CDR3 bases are TGTGCCAGCAGCCCCTATCGGGGGAGAAACAATGAGCAGTTCTTC.

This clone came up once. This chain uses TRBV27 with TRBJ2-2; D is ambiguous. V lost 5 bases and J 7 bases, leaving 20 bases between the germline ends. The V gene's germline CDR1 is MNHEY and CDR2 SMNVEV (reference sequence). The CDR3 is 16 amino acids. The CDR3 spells CASSLYYTNRVGELFF. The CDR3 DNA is TGTGCCAGCAGTCTCTATTATACAAACAGAGTCGGGGAGCTGTTTTTT.

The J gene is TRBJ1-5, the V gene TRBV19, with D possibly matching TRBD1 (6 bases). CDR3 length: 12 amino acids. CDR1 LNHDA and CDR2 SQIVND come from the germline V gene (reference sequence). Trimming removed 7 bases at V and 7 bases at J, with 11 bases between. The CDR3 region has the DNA TGTGCCAGTACCGAGGGGGGGCAGCCCCAGCATTTT. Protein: CASTEGGQPQHF. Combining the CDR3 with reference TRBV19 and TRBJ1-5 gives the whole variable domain DGGITQSPKYLFRKEGQNVTLSCEQNLNHDAMYWYRQDPGQGLRLIYYSQIVNDFQKGDIAEGYSVSREKKESFPLTVTSAQKNPTAFYLCASTEGGQPQHFGDGTRLSIL.

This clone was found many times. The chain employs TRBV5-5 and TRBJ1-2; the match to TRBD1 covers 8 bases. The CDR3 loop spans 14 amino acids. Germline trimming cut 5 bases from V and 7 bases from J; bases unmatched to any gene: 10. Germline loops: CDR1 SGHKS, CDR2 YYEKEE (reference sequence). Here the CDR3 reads CASRGIQGDLGYTF. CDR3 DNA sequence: TGTGCCAGCAGGGGCATACAGGGGGACCTTGGCTACACCTTC. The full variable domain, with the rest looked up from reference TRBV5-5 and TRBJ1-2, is DAGVTQSPTHLIKTRGQQVTLRCSPISGHKSVSWYQQVLGQGPQFIFQYYEKEERGRGNFPDRFSARQFPNYSSELNVNALLLGDSALYLCASRGIQGDLGYTFGSGTRLTVV.

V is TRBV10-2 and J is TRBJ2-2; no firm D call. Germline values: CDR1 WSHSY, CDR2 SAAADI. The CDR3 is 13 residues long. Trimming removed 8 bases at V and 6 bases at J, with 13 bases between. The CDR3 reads CASLPSGSGELFF. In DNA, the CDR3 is TGCGCCAGCCTCCCTTCCGGTTCCGGGGAGCTGTTTTTT.

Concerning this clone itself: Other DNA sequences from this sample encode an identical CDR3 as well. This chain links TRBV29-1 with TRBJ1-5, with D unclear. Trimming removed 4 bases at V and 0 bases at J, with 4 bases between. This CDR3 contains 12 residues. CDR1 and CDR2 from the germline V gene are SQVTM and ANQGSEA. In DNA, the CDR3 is TGCAGCGTTGGCGGTAGCAATCAGCCCCAGCATTTT. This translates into CSVGGSNQPQHF.